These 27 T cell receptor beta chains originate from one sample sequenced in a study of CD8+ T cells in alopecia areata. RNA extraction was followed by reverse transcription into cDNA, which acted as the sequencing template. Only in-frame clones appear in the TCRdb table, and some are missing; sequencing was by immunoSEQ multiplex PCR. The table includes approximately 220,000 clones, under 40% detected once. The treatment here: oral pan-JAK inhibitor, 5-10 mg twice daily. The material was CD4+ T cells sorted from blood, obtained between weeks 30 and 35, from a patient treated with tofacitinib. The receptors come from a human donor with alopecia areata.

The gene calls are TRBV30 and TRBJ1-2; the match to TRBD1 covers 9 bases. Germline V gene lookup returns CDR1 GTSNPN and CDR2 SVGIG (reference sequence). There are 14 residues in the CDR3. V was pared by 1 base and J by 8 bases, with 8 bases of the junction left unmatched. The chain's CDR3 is CAWSDLQGALGYTF. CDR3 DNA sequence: TGTGCCTGGAGTGACCTACAGGGGGCACTCGGCTACACCTTC.

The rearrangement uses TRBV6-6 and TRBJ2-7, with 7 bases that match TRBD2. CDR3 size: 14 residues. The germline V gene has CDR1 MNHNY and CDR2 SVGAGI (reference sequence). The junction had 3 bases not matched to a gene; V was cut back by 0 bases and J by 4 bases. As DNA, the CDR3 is TGTGCCAGCAGTTACTCTGGGGGGGGTTACGAGCAGTACTTC. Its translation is CASSYSGGGYEQYF.

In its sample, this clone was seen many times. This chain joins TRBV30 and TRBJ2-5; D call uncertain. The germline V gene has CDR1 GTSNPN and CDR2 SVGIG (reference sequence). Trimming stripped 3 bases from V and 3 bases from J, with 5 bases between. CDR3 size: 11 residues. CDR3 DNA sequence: TGTGCCTGGAGCAGGAAAGAGACCCAGTACTTC. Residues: CAWSRKETQYF.

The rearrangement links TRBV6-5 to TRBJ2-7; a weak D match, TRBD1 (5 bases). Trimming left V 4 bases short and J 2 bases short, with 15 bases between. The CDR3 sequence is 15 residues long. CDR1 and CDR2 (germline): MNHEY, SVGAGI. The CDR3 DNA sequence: TGTGCCAGCAGTTCCCCCAGGGCCGAGCCCTACGAGCAGTACTTC. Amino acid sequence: CASSSPRAEPYEQYF.

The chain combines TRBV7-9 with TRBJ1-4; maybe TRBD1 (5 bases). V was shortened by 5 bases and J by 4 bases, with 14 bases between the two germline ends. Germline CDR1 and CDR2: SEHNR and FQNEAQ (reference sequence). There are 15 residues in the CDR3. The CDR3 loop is CASSPRAGINEKLFF. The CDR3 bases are TGTGCCAGCAGCCCCAGGGCCGGAATTAATGAAAAACTGTTTTTT.

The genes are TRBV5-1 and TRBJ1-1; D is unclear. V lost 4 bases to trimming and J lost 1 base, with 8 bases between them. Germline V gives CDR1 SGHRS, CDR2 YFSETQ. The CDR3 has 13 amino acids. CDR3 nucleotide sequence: TGCGCCAGCAGCCCCGAAGGGAACACTGAAGCTTTCTTT. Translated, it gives CASSPEGNTEAFF. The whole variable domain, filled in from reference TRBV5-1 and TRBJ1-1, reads KAGVTQTPRYLIKTRGQQVTLSCSPISGHRSVSWYQQTPGQGLQFLFEYFSETQRNKGNFPGRFSGRQFSNSRSEMNVSTLELGDSALYLCASSPEGNTEAFFGQGTRLTVV.

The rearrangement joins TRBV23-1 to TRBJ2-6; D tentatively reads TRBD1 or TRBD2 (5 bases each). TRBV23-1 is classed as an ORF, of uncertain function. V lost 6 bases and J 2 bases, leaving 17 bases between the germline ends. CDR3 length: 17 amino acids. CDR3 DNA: TGCGCCAGCAGGACCGGGACGGACCCAACTGGGGCCAACGTCCTGACTTTC. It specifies CASRTGTDPTGANVLTF.

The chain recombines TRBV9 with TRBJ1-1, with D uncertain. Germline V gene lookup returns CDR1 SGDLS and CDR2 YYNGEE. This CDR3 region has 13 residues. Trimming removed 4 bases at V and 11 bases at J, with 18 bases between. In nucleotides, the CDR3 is TGTGCCAGCAGCCCCGGGGTTCAGGTTGATGCTTTCTTT. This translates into CASSPGVQVDAFF.

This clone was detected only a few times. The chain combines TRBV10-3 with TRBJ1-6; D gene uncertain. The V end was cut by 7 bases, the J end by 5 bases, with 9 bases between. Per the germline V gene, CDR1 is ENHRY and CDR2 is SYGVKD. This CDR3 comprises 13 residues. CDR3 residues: CAITQVDNSPLHF. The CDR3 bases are TGTGCCATCACCCAGGTAGATAATTCACCCCTCCACTTT.

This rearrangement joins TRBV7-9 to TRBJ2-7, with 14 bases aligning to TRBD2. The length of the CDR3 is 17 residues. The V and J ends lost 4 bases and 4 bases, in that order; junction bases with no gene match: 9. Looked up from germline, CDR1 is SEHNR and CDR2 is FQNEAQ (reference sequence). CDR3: CASSSKRLAGGLYEQYF. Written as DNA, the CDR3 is TGTGCCAGCAGCTCCAAGAGACTAGCGGGGGGGCTGTACGAGCAGTACTTC.

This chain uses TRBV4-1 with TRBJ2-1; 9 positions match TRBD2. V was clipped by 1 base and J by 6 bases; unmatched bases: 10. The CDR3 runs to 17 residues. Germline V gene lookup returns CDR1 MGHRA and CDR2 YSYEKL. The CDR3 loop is CASSQGWVSGSFNEQFF. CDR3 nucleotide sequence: TGCGCCAGCAGCCAAGGGTGGGTTAGCGGGAGTTTCAATGAGCAGTTCTTC.

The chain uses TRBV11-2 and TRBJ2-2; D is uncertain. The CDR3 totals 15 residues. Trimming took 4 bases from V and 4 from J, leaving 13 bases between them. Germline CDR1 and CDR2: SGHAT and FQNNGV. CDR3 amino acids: CASSSLRTGTGELFF. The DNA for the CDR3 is TGTGCCAGCAGCTCATTACGGACGGGCACCGGGGAGCTGTTTTTT.

CDR3 protein: CASSLSTYIGGFTEAFF. The CDR3 DNA reads as TGTGCCAGCAGCTTATCCACGTACATAGGAGGCTTCACTGAAGCTTTCTTT. This chain links TRBV7-9 with TRBJ1-1; D gene ambiguous. V lost 2 bases to trimming and J lost 4 bases, with 20 bases between them. The germline CDR1 and CDR2 sequences are SEHNR and FQNEAQ (reference sequence). The CDR3 loop spans 17 amino acids.

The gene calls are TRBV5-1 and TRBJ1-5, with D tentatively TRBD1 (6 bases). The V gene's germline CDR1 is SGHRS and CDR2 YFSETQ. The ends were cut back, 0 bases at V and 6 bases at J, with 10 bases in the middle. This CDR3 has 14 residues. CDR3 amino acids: CASSLEGQIQPQHF. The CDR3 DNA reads TGCGCCAGCAGCTTGGAAGGACAGATTCAGCCCCAGCATTTT.

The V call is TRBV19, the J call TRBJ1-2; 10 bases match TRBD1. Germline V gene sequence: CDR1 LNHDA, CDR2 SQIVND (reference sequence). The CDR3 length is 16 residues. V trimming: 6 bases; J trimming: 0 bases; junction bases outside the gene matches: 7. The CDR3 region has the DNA TGTGCCAGTAGCCAAGGGACAGGGGCAGCTAACTATGGCTACACCTTC. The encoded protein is CASSQGTGAANYGYTF.

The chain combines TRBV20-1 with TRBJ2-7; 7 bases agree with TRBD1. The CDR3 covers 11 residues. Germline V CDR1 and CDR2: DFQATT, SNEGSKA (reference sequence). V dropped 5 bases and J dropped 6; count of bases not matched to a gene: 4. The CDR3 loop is CSAVDRREQYF. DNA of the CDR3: TGCAGTGCTGTGGACAGGCGCGAGCAGTACTTC.

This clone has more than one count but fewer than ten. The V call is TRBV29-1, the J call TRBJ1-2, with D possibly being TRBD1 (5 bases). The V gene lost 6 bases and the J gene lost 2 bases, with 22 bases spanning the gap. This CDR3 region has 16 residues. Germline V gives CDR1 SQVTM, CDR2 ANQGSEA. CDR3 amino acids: CSVTSNVVTANYGYTF. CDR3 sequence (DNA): TGCAGCGTGACTTCGAACGTTGTGACAGCAAACTATGGCTACACCTTC.

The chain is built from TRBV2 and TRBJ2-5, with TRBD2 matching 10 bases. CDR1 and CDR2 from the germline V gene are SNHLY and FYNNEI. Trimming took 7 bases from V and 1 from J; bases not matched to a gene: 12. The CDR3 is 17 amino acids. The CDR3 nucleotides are TGTGCCAGCAAGGGACTAGCGAGCGCAAGGATCCAAGAGACCCAGTACTTC. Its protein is CASKGLASARIQETQYF.

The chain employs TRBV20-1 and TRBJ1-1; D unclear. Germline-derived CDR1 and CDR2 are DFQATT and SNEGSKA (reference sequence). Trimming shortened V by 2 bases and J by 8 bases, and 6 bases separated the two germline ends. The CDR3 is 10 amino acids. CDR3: CSARPQEAFF. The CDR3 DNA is TGCAGTGCTAGACCCCAGGAAGCTTTCTTT.

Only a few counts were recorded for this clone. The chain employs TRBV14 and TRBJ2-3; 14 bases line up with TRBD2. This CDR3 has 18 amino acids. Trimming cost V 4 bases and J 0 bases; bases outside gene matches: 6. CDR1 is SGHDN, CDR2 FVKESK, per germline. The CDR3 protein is CASSRGLAGGSSTDTQYF. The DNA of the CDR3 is TGTGCCAGCAGCCGAGGACTAGCGGGGGGATCTAGCACAGATACGCAGTATTTT.

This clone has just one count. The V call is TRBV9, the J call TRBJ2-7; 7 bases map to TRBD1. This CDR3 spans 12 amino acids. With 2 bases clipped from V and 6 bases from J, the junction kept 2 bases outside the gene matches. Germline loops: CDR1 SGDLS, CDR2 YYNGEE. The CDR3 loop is CASSVNRGEQYF. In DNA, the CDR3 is TGTGCCAGCAGCGTCAACAGGGGCGAGCAGTACTTC.

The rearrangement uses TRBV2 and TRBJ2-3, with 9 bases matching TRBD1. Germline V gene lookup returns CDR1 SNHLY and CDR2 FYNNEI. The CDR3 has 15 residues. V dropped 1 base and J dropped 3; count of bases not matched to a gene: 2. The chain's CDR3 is CASSEEQGATDTQYF. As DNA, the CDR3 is TGTGCCAGCAGTGAAGAACAGGGGGCAACAGATACGCAGTATTTT. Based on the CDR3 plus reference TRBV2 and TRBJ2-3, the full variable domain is EPEVTQTPSHQVTQMGQEVILRCVPISNHLYFYWYRQILGQKVEFLVSFYNNEISEKSEIFDDQFSVERPDGSNFTLKIRSTKLEDSAMYFCASSEEQGATDTQYFGPGTRLTVL.

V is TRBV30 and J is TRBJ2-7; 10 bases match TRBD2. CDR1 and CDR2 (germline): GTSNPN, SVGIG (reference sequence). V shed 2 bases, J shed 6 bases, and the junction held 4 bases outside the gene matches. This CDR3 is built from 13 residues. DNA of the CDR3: TGTGCCTGGAGTTGGCTAGCGGGAGCCGAGCAGTACTTC. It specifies CAWSWLAGAEQYF. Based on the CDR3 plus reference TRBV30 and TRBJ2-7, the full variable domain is SQTIHQWPATLVQPVGSPLSLECTVEGTSNPNLYWYRQAAGRGLQLLFYSVGIGQISSEVPQNLSASRPQDRQFILSSKKLLLSDSGFYLCAWSWLAGAEQYFGPGTRLTVT.

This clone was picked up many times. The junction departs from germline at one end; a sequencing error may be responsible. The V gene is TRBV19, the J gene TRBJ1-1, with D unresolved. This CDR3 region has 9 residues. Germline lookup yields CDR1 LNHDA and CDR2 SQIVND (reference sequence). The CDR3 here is CDGDTEAFF. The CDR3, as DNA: TGCGACGGGGACACTGAAGCTTTCTTT. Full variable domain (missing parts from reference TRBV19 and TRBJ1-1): DGGITQSPKYLFRKEGQNVTLSCEQNLNHDAMYWYRQDPGQGLRLIYYSQIVNDFQKGDIAEGYSVSREKKESFPLTVTSAQKNPTAFYLCDGDTEAFFGQGTRLTVV.

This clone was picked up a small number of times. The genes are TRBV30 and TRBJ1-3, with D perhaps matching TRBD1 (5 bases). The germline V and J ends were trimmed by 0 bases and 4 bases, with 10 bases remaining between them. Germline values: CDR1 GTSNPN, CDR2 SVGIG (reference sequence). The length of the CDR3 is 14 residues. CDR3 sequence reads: CAWSVPQGGNTIYF. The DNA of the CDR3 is TGTGCCTGGAGTGTACCCCAGGGAGGAAACACCATATATTTT.

As DNA, the CDR3 is TGTGCCAGCAGCCGTGGACTAGCGGGAGTCACCGGGGAGCTGTTTTTT. It codes for CASSRGLAGVTGELFF. The chain carries TRBV7-2 and TRBJ2-2; 13 bases map to TRBD2. The CDR3 is made up of 16 amino acids. Trimming cost V 5 bases and J 4 bases; bases outside gene matches: 4. Germline CDR1 SGHTA, CDR2 FQGNSA.

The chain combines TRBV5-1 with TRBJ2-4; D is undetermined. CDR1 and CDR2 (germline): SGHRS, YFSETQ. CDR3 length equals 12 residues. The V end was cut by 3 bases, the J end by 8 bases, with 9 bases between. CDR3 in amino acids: CASSSRRDIQYF. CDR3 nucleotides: TGCGCCAGCAGCTCCCGAAGGGACATTCAGTACTTC.